This T cell receptor (beta chain) was profiled in a study of cytomegalovirus exposure and HLA in healthy donors. The PCR used 60 Vbeta and 13 Jbeta primers. TCRdb keeps only in-frame clones here, not all; method: immunoSEQ multiplex PCR. The data show about 190,000 clones, 85% seen once. The CDR3 is made up of 16 amino acids. Trimming cost V 4 bases and J 7 bases, with 23 bases left between them. CDR1 and CDR2 from the germline V gene are MDHEN and SYDVKM. The sequencing input was PBMCs. The chain links TRBV28 to TRBJ2-7; D remains ambiguous. The clonotype comes from a boy under 10 years old in good health and CMV-seronegative. CDR3 loop: CASSSRRVSSTREQYV. DNA of the CDR3: TGTGCCAGCAGTTCGCGCCGGGTATCCTCTACTCGTGAGCAGTACGTC.